The 20 T cell receptor delta chains below come from one sample, sequenced in a study of gamma-delta T cells after stem cell transplantation. TCRdb reanalysed the RT-PCR reads via CATT. Of roughly 1,500 delta-chain clones listed, about 7.9% were seen once; the top ten hold approximately 53%. The sample taken for sequencing was gamma-delta T cells. These receptors originate from a human donor. It is not recorded whose cells these are; they may come from a transplant donor.

Worth noting for this clone: With only one base between it and a far larger clone, this is likely a read error. Distinct nucleotide sequences in the sample also encode this CDR3. The V and J genes are TRDV2 and TRDJ3; 8 nucleotides agree with TRDD3. The CDR3 has 18 amino acids. Germline V gene data show CDR1 as GEAIGNYY and CDR2 as EKD. CDR3 coding DNA: TGTGCTTGTGACACCCTGGGGGACCGCTCCTGGGACACCCGACAGATGTTTTTC. It codes for CACDTLGDRSWDTRQMFF.

This clone has more than one count but fewer than ten. The gene calls are TRDV2 and TRDJ1; TRDD3 is a possible D gene (5 bases). V lost 0 bases to trimming and J lost 0 bases, with 19 bases between them. Germline V gene data show CDR1 as GEAIGNYY and CDR2 as EKD. The CDR3 loop spans 18 amino acids. DNA of the CDR3: TGTGCCTGTGACACCGTCCCGGCTGGGCGACTGAACACCGATAAACTCATCTTT. Residues: CACDTVPAGRLNTDKLIF.

As concerns this clone: TCRdb assigns this DNA the protein of a much larger clone, which departs from its translation at residue 6; this likely reflects a read error, and the protein shown comes from translating the DNA. The genes are TRDV2 and TRDJ1; D possibly corresponds to TRDD2 (5 bases). The CDR3 sequence is 15 residues long. V was clipped by 3 bases and J by 2 bases, with 15 bases between them. Per germline, CDR1 GEAIGNYY and CDR2 EKD. The CDR3 spells CACDSTLRDTDKLIF. Here the CDR3 DNA reads TGTGCCTGTGACTCTACCCTACGTGATACCGATAAACTCATCTTT.

This clone was observed a few times. A far larger clone is only one base removed, so a read error is likely. The same CDR3 is also encoded by other DNA sequences in this sample. The chain carries TRDV2 and TRDJ1; 13 bases fit TRDD3. The V gene end was trimmed by 0 bases and the J gene end by 3 bases; junction bases not matched to a gene: 6. The germline V gene has CDR1 GEAIGNYY and CDR2 EKD. This CDR3 comprises 17 residues. For the CDR3, the DNA is TGTGCCTGTGACACCCTACTGGGGGATACGTTGTCCGATAAACTCATCTTT. Translating gives CACDTLLGDTLSDKLIF.

This clone was detected a few times. The TCRdb protein, from a much larger clone, departs from this DNA's translation at residue 14, likely by read error; the protein shown derives from the DNA. V and J are TRDV2 and TRDJ1; D gene uncertain. Germline values: CDR1 GEAIGNYY, CDR2 EKD. The CDR3 extends over 17 amino acids. Here the CDR3 DNA reads TGTGCCTGTGACCCTCTTCTGCAACTCGATATATCCGATAGACTCATCTTT. Translating it yields CACDPLLQLDISDRLIF.

This clone was counted a single time. At one end, the junction sequence differs from germline, possibly due to a read error. The rearrangement links TRDV2 to TRDJ3; TRDD3 agrees at 10 bases. Germline CDR1 reads GEAIGNYY; CDR2 reads EKD. The CDR3 length is 14 residues. The CDR3 sequence is CACDILGDTRQMFF. In DNA form, the CDR3 reads TGTGCCTGTGACATACTGGGGGATACCCGACAGATGTTTTTC.

The sample holds a few counts of this clone. Since a much larger clone is just one base distant, this may be a read error. This same CDR3 is encoded by further DNA sequences in the sample. The chain has TRDV2 and TRDJ1; 11 bases match TRDD3. The CDR3 loop spans 19 amino acids. Germline V gene sequence: CDR1 GEAIGNYY, CDR2 EKD. J lost 1 base, V lost 0 bases, and 12 bases had no gene match. CDR3 region: CACDTVEYWGIGPTDKLIF. The CDR3 nucleotides read TGTGCCTGTGACACCGTTGAGTACTGGGGGATAGGCCCCACCGATAAACTCATCTTT.

This clone was counted a few times. V gene TRDV2 combines with J gene TRDJ1; D is perhaps TRDD3 (6 bases). Per the germline V gene, CDR1 is GEAIGNYY and CDR2 is EKD. This CDR3 is 13 amino acids long. V was shortened by 3 bases and J by 10 bases, with 17 bases between the two germline ends. The CDR3 sequence is CACDPVGALALIF. Here the CDR3 DNA reads TGTGCCTGTGACCCGGTGGGGGCCTTGGCACTCATCTTT.

In its sample, this clone was seen a few times. TCRdb lists the protein of a much larger clone for this DNA, which differs at residue 15, so this is likely a read error; the protein given here is translated from the DNA itself. The chain uses TRDV2 and TRDJ1; a weak D match, TRDD3 (6 bases). The CDR3 loop spans 17 amino acids. Germline V CDR1 and CDR2: GEAIGNYY, EKD. CDR3 DNA sequence: TGTGCCTGTGACCCCCTGGGGATTACGGGGTACACCGATAAACCCATCTTT. The encoded protein is CACDPLGITGYTDKPIF.

This clone was picked up a small number of times. The amino acid sequence in TCRdb belongs to a much larger clone and departs from this DNA's translation at residue 3, likely a sequencing read error; the sequence shown is translated from the DNA. The chain recombines TRDV2 with TRDJ3, with 11 bases that match TRDD3. CDR3 length: 21 amino acids. Germline V gives CDR1 GEAIGNYY, CDR2 EKD. The CDR3 DNA is TGTGCCCGTGACACTCTTCTGGGGGATACACAGAGCTCCTGGGACACCCGACAGATGTTTTTC. Its protein product is CARDTLLGDTQSSWDTRQMFF.

This clone has only a few counts. V is TRDV2 and J is TRDJ3; 10 bases agree with TRDD3. The CDR3 is 21 amino acids. Germline CDR1 is GEAIGNYY and CDR2 is EKD. Unmatched junction bases numbered 11, after V lost 1 base and J lost 0 bases. CDR3 bases: TGTGCCTGTGACACGCTTACTGGGGGATTCGGAAGCTCCTGGGACACCCGACAGATGTTTTTC. This translates into CACDTLTGGFGSSWDTRQMFF.

This clone qualifies as medium-sized. The V and J genes are TRDV2 and TRDJ3, with D tentatively TRDD3 (5 bases). V was clipped by 0 bases and J by 0 bases, with 14 bases between them. From germline, CDR1 is GEAIGNYY and CDR2 EKD. This CDR3 comprises 19 residues. The CDR3, as DNA: TGTGCCTGTGACACCGCGGGGGCCCGCAGCTCCTGGGACACCCGACAGATGTTTTTC. It translates to CACDTAGARSSWDTRQMFF.

This clone rates as medium-sized. A read error likely explains this, since a far larger clone differs by one base. In the same sample, other DNA sequences code for this CDR3. The genes are TRDV2 and TRDJ1, with 8 positions matching TRDD3. Losses at the gene ends were 2 bases for V and 3 bases for J; bases not matched to a gene: 10. The CDR3 has 16 amino acids. Germline V gives CDR1 GEAIGNYY, CDR2 EKD. The CDR3 sequence is CACDKLGILAPDKLIF. The CDR3 DNA reads TGTGCCTGTGACAAGCTGGGGATACTCGCTCCCGATAAACTCATCTTT.

Concerning this clone: A single base is all that separates this from a far larger clone, so a read error is likely. The chain links TRDV2 to TRDJ1; the match to TRDD3 covers 8 bases. J was trimmed by 8 bases and V by 4 bases; bases with no gene match: 11. Germline loops: CDR1 GEAIGNYY, CDR2 EKD. The CDR3 spans 14 residues. The CDR3 DNA is TGTGCCTGTGATCCCACTTTACTGGGGGCCAAACTCATCTTT. The encoded protein is CACDPTLLGAKLIF.

By proportion, this clone is medium-sized (0.01 to 0.1%). A far larger clone differs by one base, so this is likely a read error. The chain links TRDV2 to TRDJ1, with TRDD3 identical over 12 bases. Germline CDR1 GEAIGNYY, CDR2 EKD. The CDR3 spans 17 residues. CDR3 nucleotide sequence: TGTGCCCGTGACACGCTTACTGGGGGATACCGAGACGATAAACTCATCTTT. It translates to CARDTLTGGYRDDKLIF.

A remark on this clone: A much larger clone differs from this one at a single base, so this may be a read error. V and J are TRDV2 and TRDJ1; TRDD3 aligns across 13 bases. The V gene's germline CDR1 is GEAIGNYY and CDR2 EKD. The CDR3 runs 20 residues. The CDR3 region has the DNA TGTGCCTGTAACACCTTACTGGGGGATACGAGGGAAGCGTACACCGATAAACTCATCTTT. Amino acids: CACNTLLGDTREAYTDKLIF.

CDR3 protein: CACDPLYPGGSFTDKLIF. The CDR3 bases are TGTGCCTGTGACCCTCTTTACCCGGGGGGATCATTCACCGATAAACTCATCTTT. The rearrangement links TRDV2 to TRDJ1, with TRDD3 identical over 7 bases. The germline CDR1 and CDR2 sequences are GEAIGNYY and EKD. The V and J ends lost 3 bases and 1 base, in that order; junction bases with no gene match: 16. This CDR3 spans 18 amino acids.

Remarks on this clone: The translation of this DNA and the TCRdb protein of a much larger clone differ at residue 6, probably owing to a read error; the protein shown here is translated from the DNA. The rearrangement links TRDV2 to TRDJ1; D remains unclear. The CDR3 length is 18 residues. CDR1 and CDR2 (germline): GEAIGNYY, EKD. V lost 1 base and J 4 bases, leaving 24 bases between the germline ends. The CDR3 here is CACDTSTLTRVEGDKLIF. The CDR3 nucleotides read TGTGCCTGTGACACATCGACCCTTACAAGGGTAGAAGGCGATAAACTCATCTTT.

This clone qualifies as medium-sized (0.01 to 0.1%). This chain links TRDV2 with TRDJ1; D gene unclear. Germline values: CDR1 GEAIGNYY, CDR2 EKD. V lost 3 bases and J 3 bases, leaving 16 bases between the germline ends. The length of the CDR3 is 15 residues. The CDR3 sequence is CACDPIVLKADKLIF. In DNA form, the CDR3 reads TGTGCCTGTGACCCGATTGTACTGAAGGCCGATAAACTCATCTTT.

As concerns this clone: This likely traces to a read error, being one base from a far larger clone. Additional DNA sequences in this sample encode the identical CDR3. This chain uses TRDV2 with TRDJ1, with 11 bases aligning to TRDD3. Looked up from germline, CDR1 is GEAIGNYY and CDR2 is EKD. The CDR3 runs to 17 residues. As DNA, the CDR3 is TGTGCTTGTGACAAATTGGGGGATACGCGGTACACCGATAAACTCATCTTT. Amino acid sequence: CACDKLGDTRYTDKLIF.